The 24 T cell receptor beta chains listed next were all sequenced from one sample in a study of cytomegalovirus exposure and HLA in healthy donors (dated by TCRdb to the late 2010s). Libraries were built with the immunoSEQ multiplex PCR assay. The table was pulled from immuneACCESS by TCRdb, which kept in-frame rearrangements only. Such tables lose some clones; where checked, under half of the loss comes from unresolved V genes, and the rest has no known cause. The sample data list around 150,000 clones, and around 90% of these were observed just once. Of the sample, roughly 3% is held by the ten largest clones. The sequenced material came from PBMCs. Receptor source: a man aged 18 to 35 in good health and CMV-seronegative.

This chain uses TRBV4-3 with TRBJ1-4, with D unresolved. CDR1 and CDR2 (germline): LGHNA, YSLEER. This CDR3 contains 16 residues. The V and J ends lost 0 bases and 5 bases respectively, with 13 bases between them. CDR3 residues: CASSQDSPAPNEKLFF. As DNA, the CDR3 is TGCGCCAGCAGCCAAGATTCCCCAGCGCCGAATGAAAAACTGTTTTTT.

This clone was seen only once. The chain is built from TRBV2 and TRBJ1-1, with a possible D match to TRBD1 (6 bases). CDR1 and CDR2 from the germline V gene are SNHLY and FYNNEI. Trimming took off 4 bases at V and 4 bases at J, with 10 bases between the two ends. The CDR3 covers 13 residues. This CDR3 is CASSVQGTTEAFF. As DNA, the CDR3 is TGTGCCAGCAGTGTGCAGGGGACCACTGAAGCTTTCTTT.

The chain recombines TRBV12-5 with TRBJ1-2; TRBD1 aligns across 7 bases. CDR3 length: 13 residues. The junction had 11 bases not matched to a gene; V was cut back by 5 bases and J by 11 bases. Germline V gives CDR1 LGHNT, CDR2 FRNRAP. The CDR3 DNA reads TGTGCTAGTGGTATCCCCCCGACAGGGCTTTACACCTTC. Amino acid sequence: CASGIPPTGLYTF.

J is TRBJ2-1 and V is TRBV7-9, with 9 bases lining up with TRBD2. V gave up 0 bases and J gave up 4 bases; unmatched junction bases: 13. The germline gives CDR1 SEHNR, CDR2 FQNEAQ (reference sequence). This CDR3 is 19 amino acids long. CDR3 residues: CASSLAEVREGRGYNEQFF. CDR3 nucleotide sequence: TGTGCCAGCAGCTTAGCGGAGGTGCGGGAGGGCAGAGGGTACAATGAGCAGTTCTTC.

V usage is TRBV5-1 and J usage is TRBJ2-1; no definite D call. Trimming pared 5 bases from V and 0 bases from J, leaving 12 bases between. CDR1 and CDR2 (germline): SGHRS, YFSETQ. This CDR3 has 15 residues. Here the CDR3 DNA reads TGCGCCAGCAGTGGAACAGTCAGCTCCTACAATGAGCAGTTCTTC. Amino acids: CASSGTVSSYNEQFF.

V usage is TRBV11-2 and J usage is TRBJ2-4, with 7 bases fitting TRBD2. Germline assignment: CDR1 SGHAT and CDR2 FQNNGV. CDR3 length: 13 residues. Trimming cost V 5 bases and J 8 bases; bases outside gene matches: 6. CDR3 sequence reads: CASSLGGGDIQYF. CDR3 nucleotide sequence: TGTGCCAGCAGCCTAGGCGGGGGAGACATTCAGTACTTC.

V is TRBV5-1 and J is TRBJ2-1, with TRBD2 matching 10 bases. The V and J ends lost 2 bases and 3 bases, in that order; junction bases with no gene match: 8. The V gene's germline CDR1 is SGHRS and CDR2 YFSETQ. The CDR3 runs to 17 residues. The CDR3 reads CASSLAGGQNFYNEQFF. As DNA, the CDR3 is TGCGCCAGCAGCTTAGCGGGGGGGCAAAACTTCTACAATGAGCAGTTCTTC.

This rearrangement joins TRBV7-8 to TRBJ1-3; D gene ambiguous. The germline CDR1 and CDR2 sequences are SGHVS and FQNEAQ. Deletions cut 7 bases from V and 8 bases from J, with 12 bases between. The CDR3 covers 12 residues. The CDR3 DNA reads as TGTGCCAGCACTCGGGGTTTGGACACCATATATTTT. Translated: CASTRGLDTIYF.

This chain uses TRBV6-1 with TRBJ2-7; D perhaps matches TRBD1 (6 bases). The CDR3 spans 13 residues. CDR1 and CDR2 from the germline V gene are MNHNS and SASEGT. V lost 7 bases to trimming and J lost 1 base, with 11 bases between them. CDR3 nucleotides: TGTGCCAGCACAGGACAGATATCCTACGAGCAGTACTTC. Translation: CASTGQISYEQYF.

This chain uses TRBV27 with TRBJ1-2; 9 bases are shared with TRBD1. Germline lookup yields CDR1 MNHEY and CDR2 SMNVEV (reference sequence). There are 17 residues in the CDR3. Trimming took 2 bases from V and 6 from J; bases not matched to a gene: 13. This chain's CDR3 is CASSLHGTGIQEDGYTF. The CDR3 DNA follows: TGTGCCAGCAGTTTACACGGGACAGGGATTCAGGAAGATGGCTACACCTTC.

In its sample, this clone was seen a few times. This sequence joins TRBV10-3 and TRBJ1-5, with TRBD1 as a possible D gene (5 bases). Trimming cost V 3 bases and J 6 bases, with 12 bases left between them. CDR3 length equals 14 residues. Germline lookup yields CDR1 ENHRY and CDR2 SYGVKD. The CDR3 DNA follows: TGTGCCATCAGTGATCGGCAGGGTAGTCAGCCCCAGCATTTT. Protein product: CAISDRQGSQPQHF.

The rearrangement links TRBV11-3 to TRBJ1-1, with TRBD1 as a possible D gene (5 bases). CDR1 SGHNT and CDR2 YENEEA come from the germline V gene. V was trimmed by 4 bases and J by 2 bases, leaving 11 bases between them. CDR3 size: 14 residues. CDR3: CASSSGGVNTEAFF. The CDR3 DNA follows: TGTGCCAGCAGCTCGGGGGGGGTTAACACTGAAGCTTTCTTT.

This clone was counted a single time. The V and J genes are TRBV5-5 and TRBJ1-2; tentative D call: TRBD1 (6 bases). This CDR3 has 14 residues. V was trimmed by 0 bases and J by 6 bases, leaving 12 bases between them. In germline, CDR1 is SGHKS, CDR2 YYEKEE (reference sequence). The CDR3 loop is CASSLAQQGDGYTF. Here the CDR3 DNA reads TGTGCCAGCAGCTTGGCCCAACAGGGCGATGGCTACACCTTC.

The genes are TRBV28 and TRBJ1-5, with 7 positions matching TRBD1. V shed 3 bases, J shed 10 bases, and the junction held 18 bases outside the gene matches. CDR1 and CDR2 (germline): MDHEN, SYDVKM. The CDR3 totals 17 residues. CDR3 region: CASSFLGRSTGLDPQHF. DNA for the CDR3: TGTGCCAGCAGTTTTTTGGGGCGGTCGACAGGGTTGGACCCCCAGCATTTT.

The CDR3 spells CASSLSSEYEQYV. The DNA for the CDR3 is TGTGCCAGCAGCTTAAGTAGCGAGTACGAGCAGTACGTC. The chain carries TRBV13 and TRBJ2-7, with D maybe TRBD2 (5 bases). Germline CDR1 is PRHDT and CDR2 is FYEKMQ (reference sequence). The CDR3 has 13 residues. Trimming left V 2 bases short and J 4 bases short, with 9 bases between.

The chain links TRBV10-3 to TRBJ2-1; 14 bases agree with TRBD2. V was clipped by 6 bases and J by 0 bases; unmatched bases: 4. CDR1 is ENHRY, CDR2 SYGVKD, per germline. CDR3 size: 17 residues. The CDR3 nucleotides read TGTGCCATCAGCCAGACTAGCGGGGGGGCCTCCTACAATGAGCAGTTCTTC. As protein: CAISQTSGGASYNEQFF.

The chain combines TRBV18 with TRBJ1-5; 8 nucleotides align to TRBD1. From germline, CDR1 is KGHSH and CDR2 LQKENI. The ends lost 8 bases at V and 4 bases at J; junction bases unmatched: 4. The CDR3 is 13 amino acids. The CDR3 here is CASLGQANQPQHF. The CDR3 nucleotides are TGTGCCAGCCTGGGACAGGCTAATCAGCCCCAGCATTTT. Drawing the rest from reference TRBV18 and TRBJ1-5, the complete variable domain is NAGVMQNPRHLVRRRGQEARLRCSPMKGHSHVYWYRQLPEEGLKFMVYLQKENIIDESGMPKERFSAEFPKEGPSILRIQQVVRGDSAAYFCASLGQANQPQHFGDGTRLSIL.

The chain carries TRBV28 and TRBJ2-1, with 10 positions matching TRBD2. V shed 4 bases, J shed 0 bases, and the junction held 6 bases outside the gene matches. The CDR3 consists of 17 residues. Per germline, CDR1 MDHEN and CDR2 SYDVKM. In DNA form, the CDR3 reads TGTGCCAGCAGTTCCCGAGCGGGAGGGCCCTCCTACAATGAGCAGTTCTTC. Protein: CASSSRAGGPSYNEQFF. The full variable domain, its missing parts supplied by reference TRBV28 and TRBJ2-1, is DVKVTQSSRYLVKRTGEKVFLECVQDMDHENMFWYRQDPGLGLRLIYFSYDVKMKEKGDIPEGYSVSREKKERFSLILESASTNQTSMYLCASSSRAGGPSYNEQFFGPGTRLTVL.

The rearrangement joins TRBV9 to TRBJ2-3; D remains unclear. This CDR3 comprises 13 residues. Trimming cost V 7 bases and J 0 bases, with 9 bases left between them. Per germline, CDR1 SGDLS and CDR2 YYNGEE. The CDR3 nucleotides are TGTGCCAGCTCCCTATTGAGCACAGATACGCAGTATTTT. Amino acid sequence: CASSLLSTDTQYF.

The genes are TRBV28 and TRBJ1-1; D perhaps matches TRBD1 (5 bases). Germline loops: CDR1 MDHEN, CDR2 SYDVKM. The CDR3 sequence is 14 residues long. The germline V and J ends were trimmed by 6 bases and 0 bases, with 11 bases remaining between them. DNA of the CDR3: TGTGCCAGCAGGCCGGGAGGGGTGAACACTGAAGCTTTCTTT. Residues: CASRPGGVNTEAFF.

This sequence joins TRBV27 and TRBJ1-2; the D gene is possibly TRBD1 (5 bases). V shed 6 bases and J shed 7 bases, with 18 bases lying between them. There are 14 residues in the CDR3. Germline-derived CDR1 and CDR2 are MNHEY and SMNVEV (reference sequence). The CDR3 spells CASSPSGWVGGYTF. CDR3 sequence (DNA): TGTGCCAGCAGCCCTTCAGGGTGGGTCGGTGGCTACACCTTC.

This clone was recorded only once. The chain has TRBV7-6 and TRBJ1-2; weak D call: TRBD1 (6 bases). The germline CDR1 and CDR2 sequences are SGHVS and FNYEAQ. This CDR3 spans 17 amino acids. V lost 4 bases and J lost 7, with 25 bases in between. The DNA of the CDR3 is TGTGCCAGCAGCTCTCCTGGGGGGGCAGGTTACCTCGCTGGCTACACCTTC. Translation: CASSSPGGAGYLAGYTF.

J is TRBJ2-1 and V is TRBV23-1, with 8 positions matching TRBD2. TRBV23-1 has ORF status, its function being uncertain. The CDR3 length is 17 residues. Germline trimming cut 0 bases from V and 9 bases from J; bases unmatched to any gene: 13. As DNA, the CDR3 is TGCGCCAGCAGTCAATCAGGGGTCGGGAGGGCCGGAAGTGAGCAGTTCTTC. Protein sequence: CASSQSGVGRAGSEQFF.

This clone was observed a single time. V is TRBV6-1 and J is TRBJ1-1; 7 nucleotides agree with TRBD1. The junction had 4 bases not matched to a gene; V was cut back by 4 bases and J by 5 bases. This CDR3 is 13 amino acids long. The germline V gene has CDR1 MNHNS and CDR2 SASEGT. The CDR3 DNA reads as TGTGCCAGCAGTGGAACAGGGGAAACTGAAGCTTTCTTT. It codes for CASSGTGETEAFF.